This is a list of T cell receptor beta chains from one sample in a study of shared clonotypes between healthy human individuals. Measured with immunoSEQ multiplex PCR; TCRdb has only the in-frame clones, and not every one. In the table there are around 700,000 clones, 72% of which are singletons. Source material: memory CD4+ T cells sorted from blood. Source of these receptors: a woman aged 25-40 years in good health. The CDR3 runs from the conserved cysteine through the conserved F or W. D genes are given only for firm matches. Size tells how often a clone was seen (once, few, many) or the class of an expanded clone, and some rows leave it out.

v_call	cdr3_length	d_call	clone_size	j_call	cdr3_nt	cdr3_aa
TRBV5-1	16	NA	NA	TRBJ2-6	TGCGCCAGCAGCTACAGGACGGGCTCTGGGGCCAACGTCCTGACTTTC	CASSYRTGSGANVLTF
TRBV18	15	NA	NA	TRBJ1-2	TGTGCCAGCTCACCACGACGGGGGCCTAACTATGGCTACACCTTC	CASSPRRGPNYGYTF
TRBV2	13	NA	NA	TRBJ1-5	TGTGCCAGCAGGGCAGTTAGCAATCAGCCCCAGCATTTT	CASRAVSNQPQHF
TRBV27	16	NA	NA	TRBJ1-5	TGTGCCAGCAGTTCGTCTAAGGGGCATAGCAATCAGCCCCAGCATTTT	CASSSSKGHSNQPQHF
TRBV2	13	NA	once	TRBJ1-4	TGTGCCAGCAGTCAACGGCGTAATGAAAAACTGTTTTTT	CASSQRRNEKLFF
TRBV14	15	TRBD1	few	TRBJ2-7	TGTGCCAGCAGCCAACAATACAGGGGTGGGTACGAGCAGTACTTC	CASSQQYRGGYEQYF
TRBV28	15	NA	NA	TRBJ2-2	TGTGCCAGCAGTCGAGCAGGGGTAAACACCGGGGAGCTGTTTTTT	CASSRAGVNTGELFF
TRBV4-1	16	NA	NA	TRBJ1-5	TGCGCCAGCAGCCAAGAGCCAGGGACCTTCAATCAGCCCCAGCATTTT	CASSQEPGTFNQPQHF
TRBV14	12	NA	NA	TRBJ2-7	TGTGCCAGCAGCCGCGTAACTTACGAGCAGTACTTC	CASSRVTYEQYF
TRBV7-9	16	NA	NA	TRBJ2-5	TGTGCCAGCAGCCGCCCCGGCCAGCGGGTTCAAGAGACCCAGTACTTC	CASSRPGQRVQETQYF
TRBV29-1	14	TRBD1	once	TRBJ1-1	TGCAGCGGTAGGCAGGGGGTAGGGAACACTGAAGCTTTCTTT	CSGRQGVGNTEAFF
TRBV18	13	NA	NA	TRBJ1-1	TGTGCCAGCTCACTCACAGCGGGCCACGAAACTTTCTTT	CASSLTAGHETFF
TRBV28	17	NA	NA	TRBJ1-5	TGTGCCAGCAGTTTCCTTACGTCCGACCATGGCAATCAGCCCCAGCATTTT	CASSFLTSDHGNQPQHF
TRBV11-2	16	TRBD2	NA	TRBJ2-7	TGTGCCAGCAGCTTCAGTCTAGCGGGAGGGCTATATGAGCAGTACTTC	CASSFSLAGGLYEQYF
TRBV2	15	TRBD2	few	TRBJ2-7	TGTGCCAGCAGTCCCAGGACTAGCGGGAGGGTTGAGCAGTACTTC	CASSPRTSGRVEQYF
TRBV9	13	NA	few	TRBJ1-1	TGTGCCAGCAGCGCGCCGGGGCGGATAGAAGCTTTCTTT	CASSAPGRIEAFF
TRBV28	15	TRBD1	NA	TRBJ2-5	TGTGCCAGCAGTTTACCCAAGACAGGGGTGGAGACCCAGTACTTC	CASSLPKTGVETQYF
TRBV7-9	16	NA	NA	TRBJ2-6	TGTGCCAGCAGCTTAGGAGGTTCCTCTGGGGCCAACGTCCTGACTTTC	CASSLGGSSGANVLTF
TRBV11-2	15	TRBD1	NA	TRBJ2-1	TGTGCCAGCAGCTTAGAAGGGGGCGCCTACAATGAGCAGTTCTTC	CASSLEGGAYNEQFF
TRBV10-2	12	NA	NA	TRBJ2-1	TGCGCCAGCAGTGCGACTTACCCCGAGCAGTTCTTC	CASSATYPEQFF